This T cell receptor beta chain was identified during a study of control samples from healthy donors and cancer patients. Clones were sequenced by immunoSEQ multiplex PCR, and TCRdb holds only the in-frame ones, with some missing. The sample lists 90,000 to 100,000 clones, about four fifths occurring once. CDR3 length equals 15 residues. V gave up 0 bases and J gave up 4 bases, with 9 bases separating them. CDR1 KGHSH and CDR2 LQKENI come from the germline V gene. Source material: PBMCs. This TCR was recovered from a man in his 70s with lung cancer. The V call is TRBV18, the J call TRBJ1-4; the D is unclear. Here the CDR3 DNA reads TGTGCCAGCTCACCACCGTCCTGGGGTAATGAAAAACTGTTTTTT. Residues: CASSPPSWGNEKLFF. Using reference TRBV18 and TRBJ1-4 for the parts outside the CDR3, the full variable domain is NAGVMQNPRHLVRRRGQEARLRCSPMKGHSHVYWYRQLPEEGLKFMVYLQKENIIDESGMPKERFSAEFPKEGPSILRIQQVVRGDSAAYFCASSPPSWGNEKLFFGSGTQLSVL.